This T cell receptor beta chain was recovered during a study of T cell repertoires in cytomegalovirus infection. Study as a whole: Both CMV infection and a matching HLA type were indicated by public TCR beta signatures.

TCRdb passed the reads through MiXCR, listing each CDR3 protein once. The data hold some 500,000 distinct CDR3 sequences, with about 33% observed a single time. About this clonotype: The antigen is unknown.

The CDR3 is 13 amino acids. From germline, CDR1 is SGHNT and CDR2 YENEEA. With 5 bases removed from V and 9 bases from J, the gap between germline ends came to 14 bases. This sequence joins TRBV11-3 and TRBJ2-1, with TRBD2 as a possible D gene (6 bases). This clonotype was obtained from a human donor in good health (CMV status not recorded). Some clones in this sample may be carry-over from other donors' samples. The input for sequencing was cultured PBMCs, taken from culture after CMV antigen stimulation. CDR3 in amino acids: CASSRFEGGEQFF. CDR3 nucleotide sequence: TGTGCCAGCAGCCGATTCGAGGGAGGTGAGCAGTTCTTC.